This note documents a single T cell receptor (beta chain) sequence. In the authors' workflow: Counts of nucleated cells, estimated from reference gene primer amplification, were obtained. The protocol was immunoSEQ multiplex PCR, while the TCRdb copy is restricted to in-frame clones and leaves out a portion. For V, J and clone size, that table is used; D and trimming come from the DNA. The table has about 48,000 clones, 75% to 80% seen once. This sample is drawn from a study of blood T cell repertoires in COVID-19. For the study at large: Researchers got acute and convalescent COVID-19 samples from the United States, Italy and Spain. T cells, B-cell-depleted T cells, or PBMCs supplied cDNA or gDNA.

Germline loops: CDR1 SNHLY, CDR2 FYNNEI. The CDR3 spans 14 residues. J lost 6 bases, V lost 7 bases, and 10 bases had no gene match. The rearrangement joins TRBV2 to TRBJ1-1, with 8 bases matching TRBD1. The sample was peripheral blood. The clonotype comes from a human donor with active or convalescent COVID-19. The donor label of this sample is uncertain. DNA of the CDR3: TGTGCCAGCAAGGTTGAGGACAGGGCGCCTGAAGCTTTCTTT. It translates to CASKVEDRAPEAFF.